A single sample gave rise to the 10 T cell receptor beta chains below, sequenced in a study of blood T cell repertoires in COVID-19 (dated by TCRdb to the early 2020s). The library came from the immunoSEQ multiplex PCR assay. In its TCRdb copy, this immuneACCESS table keeps in-frame sequences only and misses some clones. Where compared with another copy, unresolved V genes explain less than half of these, and the others have no known cause. The sample table holds 300,000 to 350,000 clones, of which around nine tenths were seen once. Of the sample, 1% is held by the ten largest clones. The sample consisted of PBMCs or T cells enriched from blood (not recorded which). These TCRs come from a woman aged 30 to 39 who had been exposed to COVID-19.

This sequence joins TRBV19 and TRBJ1-5, with 7 bases fitting TRBD1. This CDR3 is 16 amino acids long. The germline CDR1 and CDR2 sequences are LNHDA and SQIVND (reference sequence). With V trimmed by 2 bases and J by 1 base, 5 bases remained unmatched. This chain's CDR3 is CASSIFWDSSNQPQHF. CDR3 coding DNA: TGTGCCAGTAGTATATTTTGGGACAGCAGCAATCAGCCCCAGCATTTT.

The chain uses TRBV6-5 and TRBJ1-2; D is possibly TRBD1 (5 bases). This CDR3 comprises 15 residues. CDR1 and CDR2 from the germline V gene are MNHEY and SVGAGI. Trimming removed 5 bases from V and 2 bases from J, with 15 bases in between. In DNA form, the CDR3 reads TGTGCCAGCAGTACCGCGACAGAATTAAACTATGGCTACACCTTC. Translation gives CASSTATELNYGYTF.

This rearrangement joins TRBV29-1 to TRBJ1-5; TRBD1 agrees at 8 bases. CDR1 and CDR2 from the germline V gene are SQVTM and ANQGSEA. Trimming cost V 4 bases and J 6 bases; bases outside gene matches: 11. The CDR3 has 15 residues. DNA for the CDR3: TGCAGCGTTGGAACAGGGACAGGTCCGGGTCAGCCCCAGCATTTT. This translates into CSVGTGTGPGQPQHF.

V and J are TRBV28 and TRBJ1-5; D uncertain. Germline V lookup: CDR1 MDHEN, CDR2 SYDVKM. Trimming left V 3 bases short and J 7 bases short, with 10 bases between. The CDR3 runs 13 residues. CDR3 in DNA: TGTGCCAGCAGTTTTGCCGGGGTCCAGCCCCAGCATTTT. It specifies CASSFAGVQPQHF.

In DNA form, the CDR3 reads TGTGCCAGTACCCTAGGACAGGGATACACTGAAGCTTTCTTT. This sequence encodes CASTLGQGYTEAFF. The chain has TRBV19 and TRBJ1-1; 8 bases map to TRBD1. The J segment lost 3 bases and the V segment lost 7 bases, leaving 7 bases of the junction unmatched. The CDR3 has 14 residues. CDR1 and CDR2 (germline): LNHDA, SQIVND (reference sequence). The whole variable domain, filled in from reference TRBV19 and TRBJ1-1, reads DGGITQSPKYLFRKEGQNVTLSCEQNLNHDAMYWYRQDPGQGLRLIYYSQIVNDFQKGDIAEGYSVSREKKESFPLTVTSAQKNPTAFYLCASTLGQGYTEAFFGQGTRLTVV.

The chain's CDR3 is CASSLTGGQGQASGTQYF. DNA for the CDR3: TGTGCCAGCAGCTTAACCGGGGGCCAGGGACAGGCGTCGGGGACCCAGTACTTC. The chain uses TRBV7-3 and TRBJ2-5; 8 bases are a match to TRBD1. The CDR3 sequence is 18 residues long. Per germline, CDR1 SGHTA and CDR2 FQGTGA. Germline trimming cut 0 bases from V and 7 bases from J; bases unmatched to any gene: 16.

The sample holds one count of this clone. The chain employs TRBV7-8 and TRBJ2-7, with 14 bases that match TRBD2. The CDR3 is made up of 17 amino acids. Looked up from germline, CDR1 is SGHVS and CDR2 is FQNEAQ. V was pared by 5 bases and J by 2 bases, with 8 bases of the junction left unmatched. The CDR3 sequence: CASSQRTSGRPPYEQYF. CDR3 DNA sequence: TGTGCCAGCAGCCAAAGGACTAGCGGGAGGCCCCCCTACGAGCAGTACTTC.

This chain connects TRBV7-9 to TRBJ1-6; D may be TRBD1 (5 bases). CDR1 is SEHNR and CDR2 is FQNEAQ in the germline V gene (reference sequence). The CDR3 sequence is 15 residues long. V lost 3 bases and J lost 6, with 12 bases in between. CDR3 coding DNA: TGTGCCAGCAGCTTCGGCCAGGGTGGTAATTCACCCCTCCACTTT. This encodes CASSFGQGGNSPLHF.

This clone was seen only once. The chain recombines TRBV19 with TRBJ2-1; D may be TRBD2 (5 bases). Germline CDR1 is LNHDA and CDR2 is SQIVND (reference sequence). The CDR3 has 15 residues. V shed 3 bases and J shed 1 base, with 10 bases lying between them. The CDR3 bases are TGTGCCAGTAGTATCAACGGGGTATCCTACAATGAGCAGTTCTTC. This translates into CASSINGVSYNEQFF. Together with reference TRBV19 and TRBJ2-1, the CDR3 gives the full variable domain: DGGITQSPKYLFRKEGQNVTLSCEQNLNHDAMYWYRQDPGQGLRLIYYSQIVNDFQKGDIAEGYSVSREKKESFPLTVTSAQKNPTAFYLCASSINGVSYNEQFFGPGTRLTVL.

The gene calls are TRBV14 and TRBJ1-1; D not resolved. Trimming cost V 0 bases and J 8 bases, with 10 bases left between them. Per the germline V gene, CDR1 is SGHDN and CDR2 is FVKESK. The CDR3 length is 13 residues. CDR3 loop: CASSQDLRGEAFF. The CDR3 coding sequence is TGTGCCAGCAGCCAAGATCTGCGAGGAGAAGCTTTCTTT.